This entry is about one TCR beta chain. This sample was included in a study of blood T cell repertoires in COVID-19. Study background: Whether acute or convalescent, the COVID-19 samples came from the United States, Italy and Spain.

In Seattle, patients joined the study during active infection and were tracked longitudinally. Germline CDR1 and CDR2: LGHNA and YSLEER. The junction had 11 bases not matched to a gene; V was cut back by 4 bases and J by 6 bases. The CDR3 has 16 amino acids. Per the original data handling: Scientists estimated how many nucleated cells there were by amplifying reference gene primers. Clones were read by immunoSEQ multiplex PCR, and TCRdb kept only the in-frame ones, dropping some. V and J calls and clone size are copied from that table; D and trimming were computed from the DNA. The table includes 130,000 or so clones, 70% to 80% detected once.

The receptor was isolated from a woman aged 65 to 85 with COVID-19, enrolled during active disease. The chain uses TRBV4-3 and TRBJ2-3; 9 bases agree with TRBD2. Sample: peripheral blood. CDR3 amino acids: CASSPGERGDLDTQYF. DNA of the CDR3: TGCGCCAGCAGCCCCGGGGAGCGGGGGGATCTGGATACGCAGTATTTT.